The 23 T cell receptor beta chains given below trace back to one sample, sequenced in a study of vaccination effects on CD4 cells after COVID-19. The assay was immunoSEQ multiplex PCR, and TCRdb's table has in-frame clones only and misses some. The sample contains tens of thousands of clones, roughly 81% of which appear only once. Their antigens remain unidentified. Antigen-specific CD4+ T cells were first expanded with viral peptide pools by the ViraFEST assay and only then sequenced. Isolating CD4+ T cells followed approximately 10 days of culture. The input for sequencing was CD4+ T cells from PBMCs cultured with HCoV-229E spike peptides, taken before COVID-19 vaccination. The receptors derive from a human donor who received a COVID-19 vaccine.

The rearrangement links TRBV10-3 to TRBJ1-1; 7 positions agree with TRBD1. In germline, CDR1 is ENHRY, CDR2 SYGVKD. V shed 3 bases, J shed 1 base, and the junction held 5 bases outside the gene matches. This CDR3 spans 15 amino acids. The DNA of the CDR3 is TGTGCCATCAGTGACCCGGGACAGTCGAACACTGAAGCTTTCTTT. This encodes CAISDPGQSNTEAFF.

This rearrangement joins TRBV5-8 to TRBJ1-3, with D unclear. The CDR3 is made up of 17 amino acids. The V and J ends lost 2 bases and 0 bases respectively, with 15 bases between them. CDR1 is SGHTS, CDR2 YDEGEE, per germline. For the CDR3, the DNA is TGTGCCAGCAGCTTCGGCCAGATTCCCGTCTCTGGAAACACCATATATTTT. Residues: CASSFGQIPVSGNTIYF. The full variable domain, completed using reference TRBV5-8 and TRBJ1-3, is EAGVTQSPTHLIKTRGQQATLRCSPISGHTSVYWYQQALGLGLQFLLWYDEGEERNRGNFPPRFSGRQFPNYSSELNVNALELEDSALYLCASSFGQIPVSGNTIYFGEGSWLTVV.

Written as DNA, the CDR3 is TGTGCCTGGAGTCGGGACCTATCCGATGAAAAACTGTTTTTT. Residues: CAWSRDLSDEKLFF. The chain employs TRBV30 and TRBJ1-4; D perhaps matches TRBD1 (5 bases). Germline V lookup: CDR1 GTSNPN, CDR2 SVGIG (reference sequence). The CDR3 sequence is 14 residues long. Trimming shortened V by 2 bases and J by 6 bases, and 13 bases separated the two germline ends.

The gene calls are TRBV6-2 or TRBV6-3 and TRBJ1-6; D remains unclear. The V gene's germline CDR1 is MNHEY and CDR2 SVGEGT. The CDR3 length is 13 residues. Trimming left V 5 bases short and J 11 bases short, with 13 bases between. The CDR3 DNA reads as TGTGCCAGCAGTGCGACTCCCGGGGCACCCCTCCACTTT. Translating gives CASSATPGAPLHF.

J is TRBJ1-2 and V is TRBV2, with D tentatively TRBD1 (5 bases). V was pared by 6 bases and J by 6 bases, with 8 bases between. This CDR3 is built from 11 residues. The germline V gene encodes CDR1 SNHLY and CDR2 FYNNEI. CDR3 region: CASSVRDGYTF. CDR3 sequence (DNA): TGTGCCAGCAGCGTCAGGGATGGCTACACCTTC.

The chain is built from TRBV19 and TRBJ2-3, with D perhaps TRBD1 (5 bases). Germline lookup yields CDR1 LNHDA and CDR2 SQIVND (reference sequence). Trimming shortened V by 0 bases and J by 3 bases, and 13 bases separated the two germline ends. The CDR3 has 16 amino acids. The CDR3 sequence: CASSIDREEWTDTQYF. In DNA, the CDR3 is TGTGCCAGTAGTATAGACAGGGAAGAATGGACAGATACGCAGTATTTT. Full variable domain (remainder filled in from reference TRBV19 and TRBJ2-3): DGGITQSPKYLFRKEGQNVTLSCEQNLNHDAMYWYRQDPGQGLRLIYYSQIVNDFQKGDIAEGYSVSREKKESFPLTVTSAQKNPTAFYLCASSIDREEWTDTQYFGPGTRLTVL.

The genes are TRBV19 and TRBJ2-6; TRBD1 matches 7 bases. Trimming cost V 5 bases and J 2 bases; bases outside gene matches: 9. The V gene's germline CDR1 is LNHDA and CDR2 SQIVND (reference sequence). CDR3 length: 17 amino acids. The CDR3 here is CASSPMTGPPGANVLTF. CDR3 DNA: TGTGCCAGTAGTCCGATGACAGGGCCCCCTGGGGCCAACGTCCTGACTTTC.

The V call is TRBV3-1 (or the pseudogene TRBV3-2), the J call TRBJ2-3; D is ambiguous. This CDR3 has 11 amino acids. With 4 bases removed from V and 5 bases from J, the gap between germline ends came to 4 bases. Germline CDR1 LGHDT, CDR2 YNNKEL (reference sequence). The CDR3 DNA is TGTGCCAGCAGCCTCGGAGATACGCAGTATTTT. Residues: CASSLGDTQYF.

DNA of the CDR3: TGTGCCAGCAGCCGTGTGAGGGGTAATTCACCCCTCCACTTT. This translates into CASSRVRGNSPLHF. The rearrangement uses TRBV6-5 and TRBJ1-6; possible D gene TRBD1, 5 bases. The CDR3 covers 14 residues. The V gene lost 6 bases and the J gene lost 6 bases, with 12 bases spanning the gap. CDR1 MNHEY and CDR2 SVGAGI come from the germline V gene.

The V gene is TRBV28, the J gene TRBJ1-1, with D unclear. CDR1 is MDHEN, CDR2 SYDVKM, per germline. The V and J ends lost 2 bases and 0 bases respectively, with 10 bases between them. This CDR3 is built from 15 residues. CDR3 DNA: TGTGCCAGCAGTTTAGCAGCCCCCCTGAACACTGAAGCTTTCTTT. This gives the protein CASSLAAPLNTEAFF.

The genes are TRBV28 and TRBJ1-1, with TRBD1 identical over 7 bases. V lost 6 bases and J lost 6; bases outside the gene matches: 7. This CDR3 region has 13 residues. CDR1 and CDR2 (germline): MDHEN, SYDVKM. The CDR3 reads CASSLTGDAEAFF. Here the CDR3 DNA reads TGTGCCAGCAGCCTTACAGGGGACGCTGAAGCTTTCTTT.

J is TRBJ2-5 and V is TRBV7-8; 10 nucleotides line up with TRBD2. Germline lookup yields CDR1 SGHVS and CDR2 FQNEAQ. Unmatched junction bases numbered 7, after V lost 2 bases and J lost 7 bases. The CDR3 extends over 15 amino acids. The DNA for the CDR3 is TGTGCCAGCAGCTTAAGCGGGGGGGCGTTGGGGACCCAGTACTTC. It yields the protein CASSLSGGALGTQYF.

This chain uses TRBV6-1 with TRBJ1-2; D call uncertain. Germline-derived CDR1 and CDR2 are MNHNS and SASEGT. Between the trimmed V and J ends, which lost 1 base and 7 bases, there was a span of 16 bases. CDR3 length: 15 residues. The DNA of the CDR3 is TGTGCCAGCAGTGAAGAGCCGTCCCGGCTGGGTGGCTACACCTTC. Its protein product is CASSEEPSRLGGYTF.

The table lists this clone with a few counts. The V gene is TRBV11-2, the J gene TRBJ1-1; D is undetermined. This CDR3 contains 13 residues. CDR1 is SGHAT, CDR2 FQNNGV, per germline. Trimming left V 4 bases short and J 8 bases short, with 14 bases between. CDR3: CASSSRLGTEAFF. The CDR3, as DNA: TGTGCCAGCAGCTCCCGCTTGGGTACCGAAGCTTTCTTT.

The genes are TRBV30 and TRBJ1-2; D remains unclear. The CDR3 covers 14 residues. Germline-derived CDR1 and CDR2 are GTSNPN and SVGIG (reference sequence). V was pared by 5 bases and J by 2 bases, with 15 bases between. CDR3 DNA: TGTGCCTGGTCATATGCCGGTTTAAACTATGGCTACACCTTC. It yields the protein CAWSYAGLNYGYTF.

The genes are TRBV10-1 and TRBJ2-3; no clear D. The length of the CDR3 is 12 residues. The germline gives CDR1 WNHNN, CDR2 SYGVQD (reference sequence). V was shortened by 5 bases and J by 6 bases, with 9 bases between the two germline ends. The CDR3 here is CASSLSLDTQYF. CDR3 nucleotides: TGCGCCAGCAGTCTCTCTCTGGATACGCAGTATTTT.

This chain connects TRBV9 to TRBJ1-2; 9 bases agree with TRBD1. Germline CDR1 reads SGDLS; CDR2 reads YYNGEE. Losses at the gene ends were 0 bases for V and 5 bases for J; bases not matched to a gene: 2. The CDR3 length is 14 residues. CDR3 sequence (DNA): TGTGCCAGCAGCGTAGAGGGACAGGGATATGGCTACACCTTC. It yields the protein CASSVEGQGYGYTF.

This chain uses TRBV5-1 with TRBJ1-4, with D unresolved. Trimming cost V 0 bases and J 3 bases, with 6 bases left between them. The germline V gene has CDR1 SGHRS and CDR2 YFSETQ. The CDR3 loop spans 14 amino acids. For the CDR3, the DNA is TGCGCCAGCAGCTTGGGACACCCTAATGAAAAACTGTTTTTT. It codes for CASSLGHPNEKLFF.

The V gene is TRBV9, the J gene TRBJ2-3, with D possibly TRBD2 on 5 matching bases. The CDR3 contains 17 residues. Germline V gene lookup returns CDR1 SGDLS and CDR2 YYNGEE. V was shortened by 4 bases and J by 7 bases, with 25 bases between the two germline ends. DNA for the CDR3: TGTGCCAGCAGCTCGCGGCGTGTGAGCGCCGCGGGCAATACGCAGTATTTT. This gives the protein CASSSRRVSAAGNTQYF.

The chain employs TRBV6-4 and TRBJ1-1, with TRBD1 as a possible D gene (6 bases). V was pared by 3 bases and J by 3 bases, with 14 bases between. CDR1 is MRHNA, CDR2 SNTAGT, per germline. This CDR3 is built from 15 residues. CDR3 in DNA: TGTGCCAGCAGTGATTCGACAGGAGGGGACACTGAAGCTTTCTTT. This encodes CASSDSTGGDTEAFF.

This chain uses TRBV24-1 with TRBJ2-4; D is possibly TRBD2 (7 bases). Trimming pared 5 bases from V and 1 base from J, leaving 11 bases between. CDR1 is KGHDR and CDR2 is SFDVKD in the germline V gene. The CDR3 is 15 residues long. CDR3 nucleotides: TGTGCCACCAGTGCGGGGGGCTCGGCCAAAAACATTCAGTACTTC. It translates to CATSAGGSAKNIQYF.

CDR3 nucleotide sequence: TGTGCCAGCAGTGAGTCCCCTTTAAGAACTGAAGCTTTCTTT. Protein: CASSESPLRTEAFF. This sequence joins TRBV6-4 and TRBJ1-1; D uncertain. V dropped 3 bases and J dropped 5 bases, with 13 bases sitting between them. This CDR3 spans 14 amino acids. The germline V gene has CDR1 MRHNA and CDR2 SNTAGT.

The chain employs TRBV5-5 and TRBJ1-1; unclear D gene. Germline assignment: CDR1 SGHKS and CDR2 YYEKEE (reference sequence). The V gene lost 2 bases and the J gene lost 3 bases, with 11 bases spanning the gap. This CDR3 is 14 amino acids long. The CDR3 is CASSFSSGDTEAFF. The CDR3, as DNA: TGTGCCAGCAGCTTTTCTTCTGGTGACACTGAAGCTTTCTTT.